The text below deals with one TCR beta chain. These data come from a study of OX40 agonist ivuxolimab in advanced cancers. Study summary: In this cohort, patients received ivuxolimab, an agonistic anti-OX40 (CD134) antibody. Anti-PD-1, anti-PD-L1 or anti-CTLA-4 therapy given earlier was allowed, and roughly 40% had some.

Here immunoSEQ multiplex PCR was the method, and the copy in TCRdb shows in-frame clones only, minus some. The data show some 70,000 clones, just over 85% seen once. The CDR3 length is 14 residues. The ends were cut back, 3 bases at V and 3 bases at J, with 9 bases in the middle. Germline CDR1 is SGHAT and CDR2 is FQNNGV. The chain recombines TRBV11-2 with TRBJ2-1; tentative D call: TRBD2 (6 bases). The sample consisted of CD4+ or CD8+ T cells sorted from blood, taken in a trial of the OX40 agonist ivuxolimab. The receptor comes from an adult with an advanced solid tumor such as melanoma, head and neck, liver or kidney cancer. DNA for the CDR3: TGTGCCAGCAGCTTCGGCGGGGTCTACAATGAGCAGTTCTTC. As protein: CASSFGGVYNEQFF.